This T cell receptor (beta chain) was identified during a study of T cells in Graves' hyperthyroidism and ophthalmopathy. In the study overall: The blood sample was taken at first diagnosis, before treatment began.

RNA transcripts were the template for amplifying TCR beta CDR3 regions. Researchers ran a first-round RT-PCR on the TCR CDR3 using the HTBI primer set. In TCRdb, the multiplex PCR reads were re-called with MiXCR into one record per CDR3 protein. The table lists around 520,000 distinct CDR3 sequences, 14% of them singletons, with roughly 14% in the top ten. Germline V CDR1 and CDR2: DFQATT, SNEGSKA (reference sequence). J was trimmed by 3 bases and V by 8 bases; bases with no gene match: 7. The CDR3 loop spans 13 amino acids. A patient was excluded if there was uncontrolled infection, other autoimmune disease, pregnancy or lactation.

This chain links TRBV20-1 with TRBJ2-7; 10 bases are a match to TRBD2. The specimen was blood. This sequence originates from a woman aged 40 to 50 with Graves' hyperthyroidism. CDR3 DNA: TGCAGTCTTCGGACTAGCGGCAGCTACGAGCAGTACTTC. This translates into CSLRTSGSYEQYF.